These T cell receptor beta chains were read from a single sample in a study of T cells in localized non-small cell lung cancer. Produced via immunoSEQ multiplex PCR; TCRdb's table is partial and in-frame only. The sample comprises about 40,000 clones, 90% to 95% of which are singletons, and roughly 10% rests with the top ten. Here the sequenced sample was PBMCs, taken before any cancer treatment. These receptors came from a woman aged 40-69 years with stage II lung adenocarcinoma. CDR3s include the opening cysteine and the closing phenylalanine or tryptophan. A D gene is named only where the DNA matches it firmly. Clone size is shown for a subset of rows, as once, few, many or a class of expanded clone.

TRBV6-6	.	TRBJ1-1	.	CASSYSGGNTEAFF	TGTGCCAGCAGTTACTCAGGGGGGAACACTGAAGCTTTCTTT
TRBV6-5	.	TRBJ2-7	TRBD2	CASSYSGEGGYEQYF	TGTGCCAGCAGTTACTCCGGGGAGGGAGGCTACGAGCAGTACTTC
TRBV11-2	.	TRBJ1-2	TRBD1	CASSLEGDRTYYGYTF	TGTGCCAGCAGCTTAGAGGGGGACAGGACCTACTATGGCTACACCTTC
TRBV5-6	.	TRBJ1-1	TRBD1	CASRLDAGTPRGEAFF	TGTGCCAGCAGGTTGGACGCCGGGACACCCAGGGGGGAAGCTTTCTTT
TRBV19	.	TRBJ1-5	TRBD1	CASSTRGLGNQPQHF	TGTGCCAGTAGTACCAGGGGGCTTGGCAATCAGCCCCAGCATTTT
TRBV2	.	TRBJ2-1	.	CASKGGGLNNEQFF	TGTGCCAGCAAGGGAGGAGGACTCAACAATGAGCAGTTCTTC
TRBV19	.	TRBJ2-3	.	CASTPRDSSGTQYF	TGTGCCAGTACGCCCCGGGACTCGTCGGGGACGCAGTATTTT
TRBV15	.	TRBJ1-1	TRBD1	CATSTRDRSNTEAFF	TGTGCCACCAGCACACGGGACAGGTCGAACACTGAAGCTTTCTTT
TRBV10-3	.	TRBJ1-1	.	CAISESADLNTEAFF	TGTGCCATCAGTGAGTCGGCAGACCTGAACACTGAAGCTTTCTTT
TRBV10-1	.	TRBJ1-2	.	CASSSRGSRKTYGYTF	TGCGCCAGCAGTTCTCGCGGATCGCGAAAGACCTATGGCTACACCTTC
TRBV6-1	.	TRBJ1-2	.	CASSEMPGTNYGYTF	TGTGCCAGCAGTGAAATGCCGGGGACTAACTATGGCTACACCTTC
TRBV6-5	once	TRBJ2-1	.	CASTDLGSNEQFF	TGTGCCAGCACCGATCTAGGGTCGAATGAGCAGTTCTTC
TRBV7-9	.	TRBJ2-5	.	CASSLDASSRETQYF	TGTGCCAGCAGCTTAGATGCCTCAAGTAGGGAGACCCAGTACTTC
TRBV18	.	TRBJ1-2	TRBD1	CASSPGQGDYGYTF	TGTGCCAGCTCACCGGGACAGGGGGATTATGGCTACACCTTC
TRBV19	.	TRBJ1-1	TRBD1	CASSVGTVTEAFF	TGTGCCAGTAGTGTCGGGACAGTAACTGAAGCTTTCTTT
TRBV10-2	.	TRBJ2-1	TRBD1	CASRGTGSLNEQFF	TGCGCCAGTCGGGGGACAGGTAGCCTCAATGAGCAGTTCTTC
TRBV29-1	.	TRBJ2-1	TRBD2	CSAQTSGGPNNEQFF	TGCAGCGCCCAGACTAGCGGGGGGCCGAACAATGAGCAGTTCTTC
TRBV23-1	.	TRBJ1-5	.	CASSGGTQPQHF	TGCGCCAGCTCGGGGGGGACACAGCCCCAGCATTTT
TRBV18	.	TRBJ1-5	.	CASSPGTKDQPQHF	TGTGCCAGCTCACCCGGGACCAAAGATCAGCCCCAGCATTTT
TRBV5-1	once	TRBJ2-7	TRBD1	CASSLVGTEPYEQYF	TGCGCCAGCAGCTTGGTTGGGACAGAGCCCTACGAGCAGTACTTC
TRBV7-6	.	TRBJ2-3	.	CASSFPLREPTDTQYF	TGTGCCAGCAGCTTTCCGCTCCGGGAACCAACAGATACGCAGTATTTT
TRBV21-1	.	TRBJ1-1	.	CASSKEARGSTDTEAFF	TGTGCCAGCAGCAAAGAGGCCAGGGGATCTACGGACACTGAAGCTTTCTTT
TRBV28	.	TRBJ2-7	.	CASSLLLGRQYF	TGTGCCAGCAGTTTACTGCTAGGACGGCAGTACTTC
TRBV5-8	once	TRBJ1-2	.	CASGPTMGTRGYTF	TGTGCCAGCGGTCCGACGATGGGTACAAGGGGCTACACCTTC
TRBV7-6	.	TRBJ1-2	.	CASSLVGGGIYGYTF	TGTGCCAGCAGCTTAGTCGGTGGGGGGATCTATGGCTACACCTTC
TRBV7-3	.	TRBJ1-1	.	CASSSTVNTEAFF	TGTGCCAGCAGCTCCACAGTGAACACTGAAGCTTTCTTT
TRBV19	.	TRBJ2-5	.	CASSIAGRETQYF	TGTGCCAGTAGTATCGCGGGGAGAGAGACCCAGTACTTC
TRBV2	few	TRBJ1-2	.	CASSVDKTNYGYTF	TGTGCCAGCAGTGTGGACAAGACTAACTATGGCTACACCTTC
TRBV11-2	.	TRBJ1-1	.	CASSLVPNTEAFF	TGTGCCAGCAGCTTAGTTCCGAACACTGAAGCTTTCTTT
TRBV27	once	TRBJ2-3	.	CASSLAISSTDTQYF	TGTGCCAGCAGTTTAGCAATAAGTAGCACAGATACGCAGTATTTT
TRBV10-2	.	TRBJ2-1	TRBD1	CASVGTGEFGEQFF	TGCGCCAGCGTTGGGACAGGGGAATTCGGTGAGCAGTTCTTC
TRBV28	.	TRBJ2-5	TRBD1	CASSGQGVETQYF	TGTGCCAGCAGTGGACAGGGAGTAGAGACCCAGTACTTC
TRBV28	.	TRBJ1-1	.	CASSRRTEAFF	TGTGCCAGCAGCCGTCGCACTGAAGCTTTCTTT
TRBV2	.	TRBJ1-1	.	CASSEGGNTEAFF	TGTGCCAGCAGCGAGGGAGGGAACACTGAAGCTTTCTTT
TRBV29-1	.	TRBJ1-2	TRBD1	CSGLQGNYGYTF	TGCAGCGGTCTACAGGGGAACTATGGCTACACCTTC
TRBV7-6	.	TRBJ2-5	TRBD1	CASTQGRGLQETQYF	TGTGCCAGCACCCAGGGCAGGGGGCTCCAAGAGACCCAGTACTTC
TRBV9	.	TRBJ2-2	.	CASSVAWGKGELFF	TGTGCCAGCAGCGTAGCCTGGGGTAAAGGGGAGCTGTTTTTT
TRBV29-1	.	TRBJ1-2	.	CSVDRLGFTF	TGCAGCGTTGATCGACTGGGGTTTACCTTC
TRBV19	.	TRBJ2-5	TRBD1	CASSIRGKTGEETQYF	TGTGCCAGTAGTATAAGGGGGAAGACAGGGGAAGAGACCCAGTACTTC
TRBV18	.	TRBJ1-1	.	CASSLSMGTEAFF	TGTGCCAGCTCACTCAGTATGGGGACTGAAGCTTTCTTT
TRBV7-9	once	TRBJ1-1	.	CASSQEAFF	TGTGCCAGCAGCCAGGAAGCTTTCTTT
TRBV2	.	TRBJ2-3	.	CASSGTATDTQYF	TGTGCCAGCAGTGGGACCGCCACAGATACGCAGTATTTT
TRBV27	.	TRBJ1-4	.	CASRPSGANEKLFF	TGTGCCAGCCGACCGTCAGGAGCCAATGAAAAACTGTTTTTT
TRBV19	.	TRBJ2-3	.	CASSILASDTQYF	TGTGCCAGTAGTATACTAGCTTCGGATACGCAGTATTTT
TRBV28	.	TRBJ2-5	TRBD1	CASSVPGQGQETQYF	TGTGCCAGCAGTGTTCCGGGACAGGGACAAGAGACCCAGTACTTC
TRBV19	.	TRBJ1-5	.	CASSIPAGIQPQHF	TGTGCCAGTAGTATCCCCGCAGGGATTCAGCCCCAGCATTTT
TRBV5-1	.	TRBJ1-2	.	CASRPDSQGYTF	TGCGCCAGCCGGCCGGACAGTCAAGGCTACACCTTC
TRBV10-3	few	TRBJ1-2	.	CAISDGGNYGYTF	TGTGCCATCAGTGATGGAGGTAACTATGGCTACACCTTC
TRBV19	.	TRBJ1-2	.	CASSIGGDYGYTF	TGTGCCAGTAGTATTGGGGGGGACTATGGCTACACCTTC
TRBV19	.	TRBJ2-1	TRBD1	CASSTGQGGEQFF	TGTGCCAGTAGTACTGGACAGGGAGGTGAGCAGTTCTTC
TRBV5-1	once	TRBJ1-3	.	CASRVTTGSSGNTIYF	TGCGCCAGCAGAGTTACAACAGGGAGCTCTGGAAACACCATATATTTT
TRBV29-1	.	TRBJ1-4	.	CSVSPTASVGGLFF	TGCAGCGTTTCCCCGACAGCATCGGTTGGGGGACTGTTTTTT
TRBV21-1	.	TRBJ2-7	.	CASSKTRVVGAEWHEQYF	TGTGCCAGCAGCAAAACGCGGGTAGTGGGAGCGGAATGGCACGAGCAGTACTTC
TRBV2	.	TRBJ2-7	.	CASSDGLGYF	TGTGCCAGCAGCGACGGGCTTGGGTACTTC
TRBV29-1	.	TRBJ1-1	TRBD1	CSVEGQGATEAFF	TGCAGCGTTGAAGGACAGGGGGCTACTGAAGCTTTCTTT
TRBV6-5	.	TRBJ2-7	TRBD1	CASRPDRGTYEQYF	TGTGCCAGCAGACCCGACAGGGGGACCTACGAGCAGTACTTC
TRBV19	.	TRBJ1-5	.	CASSAGGRDQPQHF	TGTGCCAGTAGCGCGGGGGGGAGGGATCAGCCCCAGCATTTT